The source of this T cell receptor (beta chain) is a study of CD4 T cells in relation to SARS-CoV-2 and coronaviruses. Whole-study context: The HLA restriction of the shared crossreactive spike epitopes was mapped. Study findings and constraints: Samples before the pandemic and after infection were not matched within any donor. In roughly two thirds of donors, memory CD4+ clonotypes crossrecognized SARS-CoV-2 and at least one common cold coronavirus spike.

The method was immunoSEQ multiplex PCR; TCRdb's version includes in-frame clones alone and lacks a portion of them. This table holds about 59,000 clones, just over 85% found once. Worth noting for this clone: The antigen is unknown.

V was shortened by 5 bases and J by 14 bases, with 17 bases between the two germline ends. CDR1 is SGHAT, CDR2 FQNNGV, per germline. The CDR3 is made up of 12 amino acids. CD4+ T cells from unexposed donors were obtained before the COVID-19 pandemic (2011-2018). The material sequenced was memory CD4+ T cells from PBMCs. The sequence was collected from a human donor in good health. This chain uses TRBV11-2 with TRBJ2-3; a weak D match, TRBD1 (7 bases). CDR3: CASSRGTVGPYF. The DNA for the CDR3 is TGTGCCAGCAGCCGGGGGACAGTGGGTCCGTATTTT.